These 31 T cell receptor beta chains share one sample of origin, sequenced in a study of CD8+CD57+ T cells in acquired aplastic anemia. It was genomic DNA that served as the template for profiling TCR beta VDJ and CDR3. TCRdb re-called the reads through MiXCR, storing one row per CDR3 protein. Here the sample spans 150,000 to 200,000 distinct CDR3 sequences, over 60% being singletons. The specimen sequenced was sorted CD4+, CD8+, or CD8+CD57+ T cells (not recorded which) from PBMCs. These receptors all stem from a human donor with severe aplastic anemia or a healthy control (not recorded which).

V and J are TRBV9 and TRBJ2-2; 9 bases agree with TRBD1. This CDR3 has 15 residues. Germline values: CDR1 SGDLS, CDR2 YYNGEE. V lost 4 bases and J lost 7; bases outside the gene matches: 8. The CDR3 protein is CASSPRDREGGELFF. The CDR3 coding sequence is TGTGCCAGCAGCCCCCGGGACAGGGAAGGCGGGGAGCTGTTTTTT. Looking up the rest from reference TRBV9 and TRBJ2-2 gives the full variable domain: DSGVTQTPKHLITATGQRVTLRCSPRSGDLSVYWYQQSLDQGLQFLIQYYNGEERAKGNILERFSAQQFPDLHSELNLSSLELGDSALYFCASSPRDREGGELFFGEGSRLTVL.

CDR3 sequence (DNA): TGTGCCAGCAGCCCAACACACACAGCCTCTGGGGCCAACGTCCTGACTTTC. Its protein product is CASSPTHTASGANVLTF. The chain joins TRBV7-6 to TRBJ2-6; no firm D call. Germline V gene lookup returns CDR1 SGHVS and CDR2 FNYEAQ. Trimming left V 5 bases short and J 0 bases short, with 14 bases between. The CDR3 spans 17 residues.

This clonotype was recorded many times. The CDR3 region has the DNA TGTGCCAGCATCGTGAGGTCGAGCTCCTACGAGCAGTACTTC. Translation gives CASIVRSSSYEQYF. The chain joins TRBV6-1 to TRBJ2-7; no reliable D call. V lost 7 bases and J lost 0, with 13 bases in between. Germline V gene sequence: CDR1 MNHNS, CDR2 SASEGT. The CDR3 is 14 amino acids.

This chain links TRBV2 with TRBJ1-2; D gene uncertain. CDR1 SNHLY and CDR2 FYNNEI come from the germline V gene. This CDR3 is 12 amino acids long. V was trimmed by 11 bases and J by 2 bases, leaving 12 bases between them. The CDR3: CAAMGRNYGYTF. CDR3 bases: TGTGCCGCAATGGGGAGGAACTATGGCTACACCTTC.

This clonotype occurred once. The chain joins TRBV14 to TRBJ1-1; D is unresolved. V gave up 3 bases and J gave up 4 bases, with 15 bases separating them. Germline V gene lookup returns CDR1 SGHDN and CDR2 FVKESK. This CDR3 spans 15 amino acids. CDR3 sequence: CASSHDWTVSTEAFF. The CDR3 DNA follows: TGTGCCAGCAGCCACGATTGGACGGTGAGCACTGAAGCTTTCTTT. The full variable domain, rest sourced from reference TRBV14 and TRBJ1-1, is EAGVTQFPSHSVIEKGQTVTLRCDPISGHDNLYWYRRVMGKEIKFLLHFVKESKQDESGMPNNRFLAERTGGTYSTLKVQPAELEDSGVYFCASSHDWTVSTEAFFGQGTRLTVV.

This clonotype was observed a few times. The V and J genes are TRBV7-9 and TRBJ2-5; 7 nucleotides line up with TRBD1. Trimming cost V 5 bases and J 5 bases; bases outside gene matches: 8. Germline loops: CDR1 SEHNR, CDR2 FQNEAQ (reference sequence). The CDR3 has 14 residues. CDR3 DNA: TGTGCCAGCAGCCCCAGACAGGGTGCGGAGACCCAGTACTTC. This codes for CASSPRQGAETQYF.

This clonotype was found many times. The J gene is TRBJ2-4, the V gene TRBV7-9; tentatively, D is TRBD1 (7 bases). This CDR3 contains 14 residues. V was trimmed by 5 bases and J by 8 bases, leaving 16 bases between them. Germline V gene lookup returns CDR1 SEHNR and CDR2 FQNEAQ (reference sequence). CDR3 sequence: CASSRAGQLDIQYF. CDR3 DNA: TGTGCCAGCAGCCGGGCGGGACAGTTGGACATTCAGTACTTC.

The gene calls are TRBV5-1 and TRBJ1-5, with D unresolved. CDR1 and CDR2 (germline): SGHRS, YFSETQ. The CDR3 has 13 residues. Trimming pared 5 bases from V and 6 bases from J, leaving 12 bases between. The CDR3: CASSPDPGQPQHF. The CDR3 DNA reads TGCGCCAGCAGTCCGGACCCGGGTCAGCCCCAGCATTTT.

The table lists this clonotype with many counts. V gene TRBV15 combines with J gene TRBJ2-4; TRBD2 is a possible D gene (6 bases). Trimming took off 8 bases at V and 7 bases at J, with 18 bases between the two ends. Germline V gene data show CDR1 as LNHNV and CDR2 as YYDKDF (reference sequence). CDR3 length: 14 amino acids. CDR3 amino acids: CATQRGYGLNIQYF. The CDR3 nucleotides read TGTGCCACCCAACGGGGGTACGGGTTGAACATTCAGTACTTC.

The CDR3 protein is CASSLGQVNEKLFF. The CDR3 DNA is TGTGCCAGCAGCTTAGGGCAGGTGAATGAAAAACTGTTTTTT. This chain links TRBV7-2 with TRBJ1-4; D uncertain. The CDR3 has 14 residues. The V end was cut by 1 base, the J end by 5 bases, with 8 bases between. The germline CDR1 and CDR2 sequences are SGHTA and FQGNSA.

This chain links TRBV19 with TRBJ1-4, with D hard to call. V lost 3 bases and J lost 3, with 11 bases in between. There are 15 residues in the CDR3. In germline, CDR1 is LNHDA, CDR2 SQIVND (reference sequence). CDR3: CASSIISASNEKLFF. The CDR3 nucleotides read TGTGCCAGTAGTATTATTTCTGCCTCTAATGAAAAACTGTTTTTT.

J is TRBJ2-1 and V is TRBV20-1; possibly TRBD1 for D (5 bases). Germline V CDR1 and CDR2: DFQATT, SNEGSKA (reference sequence). The CDR3 has 12 amino acids. With 3 bases removed from V and 6 bases from J, the gap between germline ends came to 9 bases. The chain's CDR3 is CSASLRVNEQFF. As DNA, the CDR3 is TGCAGTGCTAGTCTCAGGGTCAATGAGCAGTTCTTC.

The CDR3 region has the DNA TGTGCCAGCGGGCACCCGGGGGGGGGGTTTGGGGGCACAGATACGCAGTATTTT. Its protein is CASGHPGGGFGGTDTQYF. The genes are TRBV7-2 and TRBJ2-3; 8 positions agree with TRBD2. Germline CDR1 and CDR2: SGHTA and FQGNSA. The CDR3 runs to 18 residues. Trimming took 8 bases from V and 1 from J; bases not matched to a gene: 17.

The chain couples TRBV10-1 to TRBJ2-1; no reliable D call. Germline assignment: CDR1 WNHNN and CDR2 SYGVQD (reference sequence). CDR3 length equals 12 residues. Trimming took off 3 bases at V and 7 bases at J, with 7 bases between the two ends. CDR3 residues: CASSDFGNEQFF. In DNA form, the CDR3 reads TGCGCCAGCAGTGACTTTGGAAATGAGCAGTTCTTC.

The J gene is TRBJ1-5, the V gene TRBV10-3, with D tentatively TRBD1 (5 bases). Per germline, CDR1 ENHRY and CDR2 SYGVKD. The ends were cut back, 2 bases at V and 4 bases at J, with 12 bases in the middle. This CDR3 spans 15 amino acids. The CDR3 bases are TGTGCCATCAGTGAGCTGGGGGGGTCGAATCAGCCCCAGCATTTT. Translating it yields CAISELGGSNQPQHF.

This clonotype was recorded a few times. The chain has TRBV5-6 and TRBJ1-6; D unclear. Germline V lookup: CDR1 SGHDT, CDR2 YYEEEE. V dropped 1 base and J dropped 0 bases, with 8 bases sitting between them. The CDR3 consists of 16 residues. CDR3 in amino acids: CASSLLHSSYNSPLHF. CDR3 bases: TGTGCCAGCAGCTTGCTACATAGCTCCTATAATTCACCCCTCCACTTT.

The chain carries TRBV11-3 and TRBJ2-7; D is ambiguous. The CDR3 is 12 amino acids. Germline assignment: CDR1 SGHNT and CDR2 YENEEA. Trimming removed 5 bases from V and 6 bases from J, with 11 bases in between. CDR3 amino acids: CASSQASREQYF. DNA for the CDR3: TGTGCCAGCAGCCAAGCGAGCCGCGAGCAGTACTTC.

As concerns this clonotype: The junction and the germline gene differ at one end; a read error may be behind it. CDR3 DNA sequence: TGTGCCAGCAGTTTCCTGGACGTCGCCACTTTT. Residues: CASSFLDVATF. The chain links TRBV12-3 or TRBV12-4 to TRBJ1-3; D gene unclear. There are 11 residues in the CDR3.

The chain has TRBV14 and TRBJ2-1; D unresolved. CDR1 SGHDN and CDR2 FVKESK come from the germline V gene. Deletions cut 3 bases from V and 6 bases from J, with 12 bases between. CDR3 size: 14 residues. CDR3 sequence: CASSQIYGSNEQFF. In nucleotides, the CDR3 is TGTGCCAGCAGCCAGATTTACGGCAGCAATGAGCAGTTCTTC.

The chain employs TRBV6-6 and TRBJ2-3; TRBD2 matches 7 bases. Germline CDR1 MNHNY, CDR2 SVGAGI (reference sequence). V trimming: 7 bases; J trimming: 3 bases; junction bases outside the gene matches: 4. This CDR3 contains 13 residues. The DNA for the CDR3 is TGTGCCAGCATTCCTAGCGGTACAGATACGCAGTATTTT. It specifies CASIPSGTDTQYF.

The chain employs TRBV6-1 and TRBJ1-1; 7 positions agree with TRBD1. V dropped 4 bases and J dropped 10; count of bases not matched to a gene: 9. CDR3 length: 13 residues. In germline, CDR1 is MNHNS, CDR2 SASEGT. The CDR3 sequence is CASSGGQRPSAFF. The DNA for the CDR3 is TGTGCCAGCAGTGGGGGACAGAGACCTTCAGCTTTCTTT.

This clonotype was seen a few times. Here the CDR3 reads CASSAGVWNTEAFF. The CDR3 DNA reads as TGTGCCAGCAGCGCAGGGGTGTGGAACACTGAAGCTTTCTTT. The V gene is TRBV7-3, the J gene TRBJ1-1; D perhaps matches TRBD1 (6 bases). V was cut by 5 bases and J by 1 base, with 11 bases left in between. The V gene's germline CDR1 is SGHTA and CDR2 FQGTGA. CDR3 size: 14 residues.

This clonotype was seen a few times. This CDR3 is CSVAGSNQPQHF. CDR3 coding DNA: TGCAGCGTTGCTGGGAGCAATCAGCCCCAGCATTTT. The chain uses TRBV29-1 and TRBJ1-5; the D is unclear. CDR3 length equals 12 residues. V was trimmed by 4 bases and J by 1 base, leaving 5 bases between them. Germline loops: CDR1 SQVTM, CDR2 ANQGSEA. The full variable domain, in which reference TRBV29-1 and TRBJ1-5 provide the parts outside the CDR3, is SAVISQKPSRDICQRGTSLTIQCQVDSQVTMMFWYRQQPGQSLTLIATANQGSEATYESGFVIDKFPISRPNLTFSTLTVSNMSPEDSSIYLCSVAGSNQPQHFGDGTRLSIL.

The chain joins TRBV20-1 to TRBJ2-1, with D possibly being TRBD2 (5 bases). Trimming shortened V by 4 bases and J by 2 bases, and 12 bases separated the two germline ends. The CDR3 has 14 residues. Germline V CDR1 and CDR2: DFQATT, SNEGSKA (reference sequence). The CDR3 spells CSATLDSTYNEQFF. The CDR3 nucleotides read TGCAGTGCTACCTTGGACTCAACCTACAATGAGCAGTTCTTC.

The chain combines TRBV20-1 with TRBJ2-3; TRBD2 matches 14 bases. With V trimmed by 1 base and J by 1 base, 7 bases remained unmatched. The CDR3 has 18 residues. Germline V CDR1 and CDR2: DFQATT, SNEGSKA (reference sequence). The CDR3 sequence: CSARAGTSGGIGTDTQYF. CDR3 DNA sequence: TGCAGTGCTAGAGCCGGGACTAGCGGGGGAATTGGCACAGATACGCAGTATTTT.

Only a few counts were recorded for this clonotype. V gene TRBV27 combines with J gene TRBJ2-2, with unresolved D. The V gene's germline CDR1 is MNHEY and CDR2 SMNVEV (reference sequence). Trimming pared 3 bases from V and 7 bases from J, leaving 6 bases between. This CDR3 comprises 12 residues. In DNA, the CDR3 is TGTGCCAGCAGTTTGGTCGGCGGGGAGCTGTTTTTT. It translates to CASSLVGGELFF.

This clonotype was seen ten or more times. This chain joins TRBV4-2 and TRBJ1-1; TRBD1 matches 12 bases. V trimming: 1 base; J trimming: 5 bases; junction bases outside the gene matches: 5. CDR1 and CDR2 from the germline V gene are LGHNA and YNFKEQ. The CDR3 consists of 16 residues. CDR3 coding DNA: TGTGCCAGCAGCCAAGCCGGGACAGGGGGCCGGACTGAAGCTTTCTTT. Its protein product is CASSQAGTGGRTEAFF.

The chain couples TRBV29-1 to TRBJ2-1; a possible D gene is TRBD1 (6 bases). CDR1 and CDR2 from the germline V gene are SQVTM and ANQGSEA. The CDR3 contains 19 residues. The V gene lost 0 bases and the J gene lost 0 bases, with 21 bases spanning the gap. The CDR3: CSVEEWDMGKQSSYNEQFF. DNA for the CDR3: TGCAGCGTTGAAGAATGGGACATGGGGAAACAAAGCTCCTACAATGAGCAGTTCTTC.

Details on this clonotype: Germline and junction disagree at one end, which may indicate a read error. This rearrangement joins TRBV10-1 to TRBJ1-1, with D unresolved. The CDR3 runs 15 residues. CDR1 is WNHNN, CDR2 SYGVQD, per germline (reference sequence). CDR3 in DNA: TGTGCCAGCAGTTTCGACATATCGCAGAACACTGAAGCTTTCTTT. Translation gives CASSFDISQNTEAFF.

This clonotype was seen only a few times. The chain carries TRBV20-1 and TRBJ2-7; D possibly matches TRBD1 or TRBD2 (5 bases each). The CDR3 length is 13 residues. Germline V CDR1 and CDR2: DFQATT, SNEGSKA (reference sequence). Deletions cut 5 bases from V and 0 bases from J, with 11 bases between. The CDR3 loop reads CSAGRDASYEQYF. The CDR3 region has the DNA TGCAGTGCTGGACGGGACGCCTCCTACGAGCAGTACTTC.

As to this clonotype: The DNA is left out, because the CDR3 cannot be placed on it with certainty; the CDR3 is given as TCRdb lists it. The gene calls are TRBV6-1 and TRBJ2-2; TRBD1, the D gene given by the table, was not confirmed from the DNA. CDR1 and CDR2 (germline): MNHNS, SASEGT. The CDR3 numbers 21 amino acids, ends counted. CDR3 in amino acids: CASMDWGQDRAYEQYFGELFF.